The 3 T cell receptor beta chains below were found in one sample sequenced in a study of OX40 agonist ivuxolimab in advanced cancers. Only in-frame clones appear in the TCRdb table, and some are missing; sequencing was by immunoSEQ multiplex PCR. The sample has approximately 82,000 clones; around 83% are singletons. This material consisted of CD4+ or CD8+ T cells sorted from blood, taken in a trial of the OX40 agonist ivuxolimab. These receptors all stem from an adult with an advanced solid tumor such as melanoma, head and neck, liver or kidney cancer.

This rearrangement joins TRBV2 to TRBJ2-3; D is possibly TRBD1 (5 bases). The CDR3 consists of 13 residues. Germline CDR1 reads SNHLY; CDR2 reads FYNNEI. V lost 3 bases to trimming and J lost 1 base, with 5 bases between them. The CDR3: CASSDRGTDTQYF. The CDR3 nucleotides read TGTGCCAGCAGTGACAGGGGCACAGATACGCAGTATTTT.

The rearrangement links TRBV6-6 to TRBJ2-7; D perhaps matches TRBD1 (6 bases). The V gene lost 5 bases and the J gene lost 3 bases, with 8 bases spanning the gap. The CDR3 sequence is 12 residues long. CDR1 and CDR2 from the germline V gene are MNHNY and SVGAGI (reference sequence). The CDR3 spells CASSQQGYEQYF. In DNA, the CDR3 is TGTGCCAGCAGTCAACAGGGCTACGAGCAGTACTTC.

This clone appeared a few times. The genes are TRBV4-2 and TRBJ2-5; 8 nucleotides match TRBD1. CDR1 and CDR2 from the germline V gene are LGHNA and YNFKEQ. This CDR3 spans 15 amino acids. The V gene end was trimmed by 1 base and the J gene end by 5 bases; junction bases not matched to a gene: 6. In DNA form, the CDR3 reads TGTGCCAGCAGCCAAGCACCAGGGGGCGGGGAGACCCAGTACTTC. This translates into CASSQAPGGGETQYF.